The 13 T cell receptor beta chains given below trace back to one sample, sequenced in a study of blood T cell repertoires in COVID-19. The assay was immunoSEQ multiplex PCR, and TCRdb's table has in-frame clones only and misses some. The sample has hundreds of thousands of clones, more than 75% seen once. The sequencing sample was made of peripheral blood. All receptors derive from a woman in her late teens or twenties who had recovered from COVID-19.

The CDR3 region is CASSHSGSSYNEQFF. CDR3 nucleotide sequence: TGTGCCAGTAGCCATAGCGGGAGCTCCTACAATGAGCAGTTCTTC. V gene TRBV19 combines with J gene TRBJ2-1; 9 bases align to TRBD2. This CDR3 has 15 residues. J lost 0 bases, V lost 6 bases, and 3 bases had no gene match. In germline, CDR1 is LNHDA, CDR2 SQIVND (reference sequence).

The J gene is TRBJ2-7, the V gene TRBV5-8; 8 bases match TRBD1. Germline CDR1 and CDR2: SGHTS and YDEGEE. V lost 2 bases to trimming and J lost 4 bases; unmatched junction nucleotides: 8. The CDR3 runs 15 residues. CDR3 nucleotide sequence: TGTGCCAGCAGCTTTCTTACAGGGGGTTATTACGAGCAGTACGTC. It yields the protein CASSFLTGGYYEQYV.

The table lists this clone with a count of one. CDR3 protein: CASSPARMNTEAFF. Written as DNA, the CDR3 is TGTGCCAGCTCACCTGCCAGGATGAACACTGAAGCTTTCTTT. The V and J genes are TRBV18 and TRBJ1-1; D is uncertain. V lost 3 bases to trimming and J lost 0 bases, with 8 bases between them. CDR3 length: 14 amino acids. Per the germline V gene, CDR1 is KGHSH and CDR2 is LQKENI.

J is TRBJ2-5 and V is TRBV5-5, with D perhaps matching TRBD1 (8 bases). V was shortened by 1 base and J by 4 bases, with 11 bases between the two germline ends. CDR3 length: 14 residues. Germline-derived CDR1 and CDR2 are SGHKS and YYEKEE (reference sequence). The CDR3 DNA follows: TGTGCCAGCAGCTTGAACAGGGGGGGAGAGACCCAGTACTTC. Amino acids: CASSLNRGGETQYF.

The rearrangement links TRBV21-1 to TRBJ2-7; the table's D call TRBD2 went unverified against the DNA. TRBV21-1 is deemed a pseudogene. This CDR3 spans 13 amino acids. The CDR3 loop is CASSKAGVYEQYV. The CDR3 region has the DNA TGTGCCAGCAGCAAAGCCGGTGTCTACGAGCAGTACGTC.

The chain joins TRBV27 to TRBJ1-5, with 8 bases aligning to TRBD1. Germline-derived CDR1 and CDR2 are MNHEY and SMNVEV (reference sequence). V was pared by 6 bases and J by 4 bases, with 8 bases of the junction left unmatched. The CDR3 spans 15 residues. CDR3 coding DNA: TGTGCCAGCAGGGACAGGGTCGGTCCAAATCAGCCCCAGCATTTT. Its protein is CASRDRVGPNQPQHF.

The CDR3 protein is CASSLRDRPYYEQYV. CDR3 nucleotide sequence: TGTGCCAGCAGCTTGAGAGACAGGCCCTACTACGAGCAGTACGTC. This sequence joins TRBV5-8 and TRBJ2-7, with D perhaps matching TRBD1 (6 bases). Trimming removed 1 base at V and 3 bases at J, with 14 bases between. The CDR3 is 15 amino acids. The germline V gene encodes CDR1 SGHTS and CDR2 YDEGEE.

This clone occurred once. This chain uses TRBV6-5 with TRBJ2-7; no reliable D call. V was clipped by 3 bases and J by 6 bases, with 12 bases between them. CDR1 and CDR2 (germline): MNHEY, SVGAGI. This CDR3 region has 13 residues. DNA of the CDR3: TGTGCCAGCAGTTATAGAGGTCCGCGCGAGCAGTACGTC. Amino acid sequence: CASSYRGPREQYV.

The chain joins TRBV9 to TRBJ1-3; no definite D call. Between the trimmed V and J ends, which lost 9 bases and 5 bases, there was a span of 18 bases. The CDR3 is 14 amino acids. The germline CDR1 and CDR2 sequences are SGDLS and YYNGEE. CDR3 region: CAIPPAEARNTIYF. The CDR3 DNA reads TGTGCCATCCCGCCGGCGGAGGCTCGAAACACCATATATTTT.

The chain recombines TRBV11-3 with TRBJ2-3; 10 bases are a match to TRBD2. There are 16 residues in the CDR3. Germline V gene sequence: CDR1 SGHNT, CDR2 YENEEA. V gave up 1 base and J gave up 6 bases; unmatched junction bases: 7. CDR3 protein: CASSLASGRASDTQYF. DNA for the CDR3: TGTGCCAGCAGCTTAGCCAGCGGGAGGGCCTCGGATACGCAGTATTTT.

The chain combines TRBV27 with TRBJ1-5; 10 bases map to TRBD1. CDR3 length: 15 amino acids. Germline V gene sequence: CDR1 MNHEY, CDR2 SMNVEV (reference sequence). The junction had 9 bases not matched to a gene; V was cut back by 8 bases and J by 5 bases. The CDR3 DNA reads as TGTGCCAGCGGGACCGGACAGGGGGTGTATCAGCCCCAGCATTTT. Its protein product is CASGTGQGVYQPQHF.

This clone was found once. The chain employs TRBV30 and TRBJ1-4; 8 bases align to TRBD1. Germline CDR1 is GTSNPN and CDR2 is SVGIG (reference sequence). The length of the CDR3 is 14 residues. V dropped 4 bases and J dropped 7; count of bases not matched to a gene: 8. The CDR3 protein is CAWTKQGAREKLFF. CDR3 DNA: TGTGCCTGGACCAAGCAGGGGGCGCGTGAAAAACTGTTTTTT.

For this clone: The junction and the germline gene differ at one end; a read error may be behind it. This sample also contains other DNA sequences that code for the same CDR3. This chain uses TRBV30 with TRBJ2-2, with a possible D match to TRBD2 (6 bases). Germline CDR1 and CDR2: GTSNPN and SVGIG (reference sequence). There are 17 residues in the CDR3. The CDR3 here is CAWSVFGRGRATGELFF. CDR3 DNA sequence: TGTGCCTGGAGTGTATTTGGGCGGGGCCGGGCCACCGGGGAGTTGTTTTTT.